The subject of this entry is one T cell receptor beta chain. Antigen specificity is unknown. The data were produced by immunoSEQ multiplex PCR, yet TCRdb's version contains in-frame clones alone and is incomplete. This table has 130,000 or so clones, roughly 87% appearing once. The data were taken from a study of T cell responses to AZD1222 COVID-19 vaccine. Overall study results and limits: A reported finding is that nearly half of spike-specific TCRs target unmutated variant regions. Dominant at 160-218 and 743-854, vaccine-associated CD4 TCRs also spanned spike. At baseline, just a handful of AZD1222 recipients tested seropositive.

Germline V gene sequence: CDR1 SGHAT, CDR2 FQNNGV. Trimming took 2 bases from V and 7 from J, leaving 17 bases between them. This CDR3 has 15 residues. Some second doses came at about 4 weeks and others at about 12 weeks; these were pooled. This sequence originates from an adult who received the AZD1222 COVID-19 vaccine. Sample: peripheral blood, taken 28 days after the second AZD1222 dose. This chain connects TRBV11-2 to TRBJ1-2; unclear D gene. CDR3 sequence reads: CASSLLQLTNRGYTF. CDR3 coding DNA: TGTGCCAGCAGCTTACTACAGCTAACTAACCGTGGCTACACCTTC.